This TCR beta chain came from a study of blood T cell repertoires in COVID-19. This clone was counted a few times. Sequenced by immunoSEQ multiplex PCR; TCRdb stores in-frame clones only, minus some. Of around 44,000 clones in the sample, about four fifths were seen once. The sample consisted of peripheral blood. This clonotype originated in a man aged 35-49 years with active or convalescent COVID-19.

This CDR3 reads CAWISRDSGANVLTF. The CDR3 nucleotides are TGTGCCTGGATTTCGAGAGACTCTGGGGCCAACGTCCTGACTTTC. This chain uses TRBV30 with TRBJ2-6; D call uncertain. Trimming shortened V by 4 bases and J by 0 bases, and 10 bases separated the two germline ends. The CDR3 has 15 residues. Germline CDR1 is GTSNPN and CDR2 is SVGIG (reference sequence).